The clone carrying this T cell receptor (beta chain) was detected ten times or more. This record comes from a study of prognosis after radiotherapy for stage I lung cancer. About the research overall: Patients with tumors diagnosed as squamous cell carcinoma numbered about 7, and those with adenocarcinoma more than 10.

Genomic DNA yielded TCR beta CDR3, amplified by two-round multiplex PCR. The authors ran first-round PCR with primers specific to each TRBV and TRBJ gene. One entry per CDR3 protein results from TCRdb running MiXCR on the multiplex PCR reads. The table lists around 30,000 distinct CDR3 sequences, approximately 31% of them singletons. The V end was cut by 3 bases, the J end by 0 bases, with 6 bases between. The germline V gene encodes CDR1 DFQATT and CDR2 SNEGSKA (reference sequence). The CDR3 totals 13 residues. The chain uses TRBV20-1 and TRBJ2-4; D is undetermined. The material sequenced was PBMCs, taken before or after stereotactic body radiation therapy (not recorded which). The clonotype originates from a donor aged 50 or older with non-small cell lung cancer. The CDR3 DNA reads as TGCAGTGCTAGTGGCTCAGCCAAAAACATTCAGTACTTC. Its protein product is CSASGSAKNIQYF.